Included here is one T cell receptor (beta chain) sequence, with context. Its antigen is still unknown. The CDR3 length is 11 residues. The ends were cut back, 7 bases at V and 7 bases at J, with 13 bases in the middle. The germline V gene has CDR1 DFQATT and CDR2 SNEGSKA (reference sequence). This sample was taken from a study of OX40 agonist ivuxolimab in advanced cancers. Whole-study findings and limits: Determination of antigen specificity was not performed for the expanded peripheral T cells. By week 6 at 0.1 to 3.0 mg/kg, blood CD4+ and CD8+ T cells had expanded clonally. Relative to CD4+, CD8+ T cells held more expanded clones on average. The authors also found low normalized T-cell clonal expansion in some nonresponders.

Data came from immunoSEQ multiplex PCR; TCRdb stores just in-frame clones and leaves some out. The profile shows over 60,000 clones, about nine tenths of them singletons. V gene TRBV20-1 combines with J gene TRBJ1-2; the D gene is possibly TRBD1 (5 bases). The sample in question was CD4+ or CD8+ T cells sorted from blood, obtained in a trial of the OX40 agonist ivuxolimab. The receptor was isolated from an adult with an advanced solid tumor such as melanoma, head and neck, liver or kidney cancer. Written as DNA, the CDR3 is TGCAGTGAGGGGTTTGAGGGTGGCTACACCTTC. Protein product: CSEGFEGGYTF.